These 23 T cell receptor beta chains came from one sample sequenced in a study of cytomegalovirus exposure and HLA in healthy donors. The PCR contained 60 Vbeta and 13 Jbeta primers. Sequenced by immunoSEQ multiplex PCR; TCRdb stores in-frame clones only, minus some. Among 120,000 or so clones listed, 7% to 9.5% were seen once. The sequencing input was PBMCs. These receptors originate from a woman in her 40s in good health and CMV-seropositive.

The chain uses TRBV11-3 and TRBJ2-7, with TRBD1 as a possible D gene (6 bases). This CDR3 comprises 14 residues. Germline V lookup: CDR1 SGHNT, CDR2 YENEEA. With 1 base removed from V and 6 bases from J, the gap between germline ends came to 13 bases. The CDR3 here is CASSLGRGDSEQYF. The CDR3 DNA reads TGTGCCAGCAGCTTAGGCAGGGGTGATTCCGAGCAGTACTTC.

This clone came up a few times. This chain uses TRBV5-1 with TRBJ2-2, with D tentatively TRBD1 (6 bases). V was clipped by 4 bases and J by 1 base, with 8 bases between them. Germline V lookup: CDR1 SGHRS, CDR2 YFSETQ. CDR3 size: 14 residues. The CDR3 DNA sequence: TGCGCCAGCAGCATGGACAGGAACACCGGGGAGCTGTTTTTT. Residues: CASSMDRNTGELFF.

This rearrangement joins TRBV7-6 to TRBJ1-4; 7 nucleotides match TRBD1. The CDR3 totals 15 residues. From germline, CDR1 is SGHVS and CDR2 FNYEAQ. The trim removed 5 bases at V and 4 bases at J, leaving 7 bases unmatched. CDR3: CASSPRQGINEKLFF. The CDR3 coding sequence is TGTGCCAGCAGCCCCCGACAGGGCATTAATGAAAAACTGTTTTTT.

The V and J genes are TRBV2 and TRBJ1-1, with TRBD1 identical over 7 bases. This CDR3 is 17 amino acids long. The V and J ends lost 8 bases and 6 bases, in that order; junction bases with no gene match: 21. CDR1 is SNHLY and CDR2 is FYNNEI in the germline V gene. CDR3 sequence: CASHTPRQGLKKAEAFF. The CDR3 region has the DNA TGTGCCAGCCACACCCCAAGACAGGGCCTCAAAAAGGCTGAAGCTTTCTTT.

This clone came up a few times. This sequence joins TRBV29-1 and TRBJ1-1; 8 bases match TRBD1. CDR1 is SQVTM, CDR2 ANQGSEA, per germline. The CDR3 loop spans 15 amino acids. V lost 6 bases and J lost 0; bases outside the gene matches: 9. The CDR3 sequence is CSVFRDRILNTEAFF. The CDR3 DNA reads as TGCAGCGTGTTCCGGGACAGGATTTTGAACACTGAAGCTTTCTTT.

This clone was recorded a few times. The chain recombines TRBV19 with TRBJ2-5; TRBD1 matches at 9 bases. V dropped 10 bases and J dropped 7; count of bases not matched to a gene: 4. CDR1 is LNHDA, CDR2 SQIVND, per germline (reference sequence). The CDR3 covers 11 residues. DNA of the CDR3: TGTGCCACTGGACAGGGGTGGACCCAGTACTTC. Translating it yields CATGQGWTQYF. The full variable domain, with the rest looked up from reference TRBV19 and TRBJ2-5, is DGGITQSPKYLFRKEGQNVTLSCEQNLNHDAMYWYRQDPGQGLRLIYYSQIVNDFQKGDIAEGYSVSREKKESFPLTVTSAQKNPTAFYLCATGQGWTQYFGPGTRLLVL.

V usage is TRBV27 and J usage is TRBJ1-3; D might be TRBD1 (5 bases). The germline V and J ends were trimmed by 5 bases and 7 bases, with 18 bases remaining between them. Germline V gene sequence: CDR1 MNHEY, CDR2 SMNVEV (reference sequence). The CDR3 spans 15 residues. CDR3 sequence: CASSIAGGAPNTIYF. In nucleotides, the CDR3 is TGTGCCAGCAGTATAGCAGGAGGGGCCCCGAACACCATATATTTT.

CDR3 sequence (DNA): TGTGCCAGCAGCCCGGGACAGTTTTATAGCAATCAGCCCCAGCATTTT. Amino acids: CASSPGQFYSNQPQHF. The chain carries TRBV7-2 and TRBJ1-5; 7 bases are shared with TRBD1. The trim removed 5 bases at V and 0 bases at J, leaving 7 bases unmatched. This CDR3 has 16 amino acids. Germline CDR1 is SGHTA and CDR2 is FQGNSA.

The rearrangement joins TRBV18 to TRBJ1-1; 7 bases fit TRBD1. Per the germline V gene, CDR1 is KGHSH and CDR2 is LQKENI. J was trimmed by 6 bases and V by 3 bases; bases with no gene match: 4. This CDR3 is 13 amino acids long. The CDR3 is CASSPLQGPEAFF. The CDR3, as DNA: TGTGCCAGCTCACCTTTACAGGGGCCTGAAGCTTTCTTT.

This clone was counted only a few times. This chain uses TRBV18 with TRBJ1-4, with TRBD1 matching 11 bases. Germline V gene data show CDR1 as KGHSH and CDR2 as LQKENI. The CDR3 contains 15 residues. The ends lost 0 bases at V and 8 bases at J; junction bases unmatched: 2. The DNA of the CDR3 is TGTGCCAGCTCACCACCGGACAGGGGGCGAGAAAAACTGTTTTTT. This gives the protein CASSPPDRGREKLFF. Full variable domain (rest looked up from reference TRBV18 and TRBJ1-4): NAGVMQNPRHLVRRRGQEARLRCSPMKGHSHVYWYRQLPEEGLKFMVYLQKENIIDESGMPKERFSAEFPKEGPSILRIQQVVRGDSAAYFCASSPPDRGREKLFFGSGTQLSVL.

To note about this clone: The final CDR3 position lacks the conserved phenylalanine or tryptophan, pointing to a likely read error. The chain has TRBV29-1 and TRBJ1-2; D is unclear. V dropped 4 bases and J dropped 8 bases, with 14 bases sitting between them. CDR3 length equals 12 residues. From germline, CDR1 is SQVTM and CDR2 ANQGSEA. The CDR3 protein is CSVVGNQEGYTV. CDR3 nucleotide sequence: TGCAGCGTTGTTGGCAATCAGGAGGGCTACACCGTC.

V and J are TRBV6-5 and TRBJ1-1; 7 bases align to TRBD1. The V gene's germline CDR1 is MNHEY and CDR2 SVGAGI. This CDR3 is 14 amino acids long. The J segment lost 2 bases and the V segment lost 8 bases, leaving 8 bases of the junction unmatched. CDR3 loop: CASGSGQSNTEAFF. CDR3 in DNA: TGTGCCAGCGGATCGGGACAGTCAAACACTGAAGCTTTCTTT.

This clone was found a few times. The chain carries TRBV5-1 and TRBJ1-4; no firm D call. Germline V gives CDR1 SGHRS, CDR2 YFSETQ. There are 15 residues in the CDR3. The V end lost 0 bases, the J end lost 8 bases, and 14 bases lay between the germline ends. The CDR3 DNA reads TGCGCCAGCAGCTTGGATCCACGTAATGCGGAAAAACTGTTTTTT. Encoded protein: CASSLDPRNAEKLFF.

This clone was counted only a few times. This rearrangement joins TRBV19 to TRBJ1-5; D uncertain. CDR1 is LNHDA, CDR2 SQIVND, per germline (reference sequence). V lost 3 bases and J 7 bases, leaving 13 bases between the germline ends. The CDR3 loop spans 14 amino acids. CDR3 nucleotide sequence: TGTGCCAGTAGTATCGAGGCAGCCCGACAGCCCCAGCATTTT. It codes for CASSIEAARQPQHF.

The chain has TRBV18 and TRBJ1-1; D call uncertain. This CDR3 contains 13 residues. The V and J ends lost 2 bases and 8 bases respectively, with 12 bases between them. Germline V gene sequence: CDR1 KGHSH, CDR2 LQKENI. The CDR3 DNA reads TGTGCCAGCTCACCAGCAGCAGGCTTGGAAGCTTTCTTT. This sequence encodes CASSPAAGLEAFF.

Sample share makes this clone medium-sized. CDR3 nucleotide sequence: TGTGCCAGCAGCTTTAGCACCGGGACTTCACTTAACACCGGGGAGCTGTTTTTT. It yields the protein CASSFSTGTSLNTGELFF. The J gene is TRBJ2-2, the V gene TRBV11-2; possible D gene TRBD2, 6 bases. This CDR3 is built from 18 residues. The V gene's germline CDR1 is SGHAT and CDR2 FQNNGV. V was clipped by 3 bases and J by 2 bases, with 19 bases between them.

The sample holds a few counts of this clone. The V and J genes are TRBV9 and TRBJ1-1; D is unresolved. V lost 4 bases, J lost 3 bases, and 10 bases lay in between. CDR1 is SGDLS and CDR2 is YYNGEE in the germline V gene. The CDR3 covers 13 residues. The DNA of the CDR3 is TGTGCCAGCAGCCCACGCGGGTACACTGAAGCTTTCTTT. Its translation: CASSPRGYTEAFF.

This clone has more than one count but fewer than ten. The J gene is TRBJ2-2, the V gene TRBV9; the D is unclear. The CDR3 covers 14 residues. From germline, CDR1 is SGDLS and CDR2 YYNGEE. Trimming took off 5 bases at V and 1 base at J, with 9 bases between the two ends. The CDR3 region is CASRRGLNTGELFF. In DNA form, the CDR3 reads TGTGCCAGCAGGAGAGGATTGAACACCGGGGAGCTGTTTTTT.

This rearrangement joins TRBV7-8 to TRBJ2-2, with a weak D call TRBD1 (6 bases). CDR1 is SGHVS and CDR2 is FQNEAQ in the germline V gene. This CDR3 is 15 amino acids long. Trimming took 1 base from V and 5 from J, leaving 11 bases between them. The CDR3 region is CASSLGQVLTGELFF. CDR3 DNA: TGTGCCAGCAGCTTAGGACAGGTCCTAACCGGGGAGCTGTTTTTT.

This rearrangement joins TRBV2 to TRBJ1-2, with 7 positions matching TRBD1. The germline gives CDR1 SNHLY, CDR2 FYNNEI. J lost 7 bases, V lost 4 bases, and 6 bases had no gene match. This CDR3 comprises 13 residues. The CDR3 here is CASSVQGEGGYTF. The CDR3 bases are TGTGCCAGCAGTGTCCAGGGGGAAGGTGGCTACACCTTC.

This clone turned up a few times. The chain employs TRBV6-5 and TRBJ1-5; D is unresolved. CDR1 and CDR2 from the germline V gene are MNHEY and SVGAGI. This CDR3 has 15 residues. The V gene lost 0 bases and the J gene lost 0 bases, with 6 bases spanning the gap. CDR3 protein: CASSYSHLSNQPQHF. CDR3 in DNA: TGTGCCAGCAGTTACTCACACCTTAGCAATCAGCCCCAGCATTTT.

A few counts support this clone. This chain links TRBV5-6 with TRBJ2-6; 11 bases line up with TRBD1. Germline V lookup: CDR1 SGHDT, CDR2 YYEEEE. The CDR3 loop spans 17 amino acids. J lost 1 base, V lost 4 bases, and 4 bases had no gene match. The CDR3 loop is CASSLGTGGSGANVLTF. The CDR3 nucleotides are TGTGCCAGCAGCCTCGGGACAGGGGGATCTGGGGCCAACGTCCTGACTTTC.

V is TRBV5-1 and J is TRBJ2-7, with D perhaps TRBD1 (5 bases). Germline V gene data show CDR1 as SGHRS and CDR2 as YFSETQ. The CDR3 totals 15 residues. V was clipped by 4 bases and J by 4 bases, with 18 bases between them. CDR3 bases: TGCGCCAGCAGCCAGGACAATCCCCGAATGTACGAGCAGTACTTC. It codes for CASSQDNPRMYEQYF.